This T cell receptor (beta chain) was captured by sequencing in a study of blood T cell repertoires in COVID-19. Study information: Specimens from acute and convalescent COVID-19 originated in the United States, Italy and Spain. PBMCs, B-cell-depleted T cells, or T cells were the source of the cDNA or gDNA that made up the material.

Authors' methods: How many nucleated cells were present was estimated from reference gene primer amplification. Clones were sequenced by immunoSEQ multiplex PCR, and TCRdb holds only the in-frame ones, with some missing. Clone size and the V and J calls come from that table; the DNA yielded D and trimming. The sample lists 200,000 to 250,000 clones, approximately 84% occurring once. This clone is medium-sized (0.01 to 0.1%) by share. Germline-derived CDR1 and CDR2 are LNHNV and YYDKDF (reference sequence). The CDR3 covers 14 residues. Trimming removed 5 bases at V and 0 bases at J, with 10 bases between.

What was sequenced was peripheral blood. The receptor was derived from a woman between 45 and 65 years old with active or convalescent COVID-19. The chain employs TRBV15 and TRBJ1-2; a weak D match, TRBD1 (6 bases). The CDR3, as DNA: TGTGCCACCAGCCCACAGGGTTCTAACTATGGCTACACCTTC. This gives the protein CATSPQGSNYGYTF.